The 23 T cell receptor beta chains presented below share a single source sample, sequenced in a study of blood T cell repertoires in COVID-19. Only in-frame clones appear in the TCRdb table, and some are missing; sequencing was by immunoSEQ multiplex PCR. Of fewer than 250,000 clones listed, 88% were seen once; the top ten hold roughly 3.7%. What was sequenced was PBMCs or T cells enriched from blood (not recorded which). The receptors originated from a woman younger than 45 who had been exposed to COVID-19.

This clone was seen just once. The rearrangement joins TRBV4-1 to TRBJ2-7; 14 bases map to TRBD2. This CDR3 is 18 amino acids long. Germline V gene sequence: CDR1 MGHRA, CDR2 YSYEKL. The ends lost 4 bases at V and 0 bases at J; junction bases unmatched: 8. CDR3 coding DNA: TGCGCCAGCAGCCCCTTAGCGGGACTAGCGGGAGCCTCCTACGAGCAGTACTTC. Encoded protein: CASSPLAGLAGASYEQYF.

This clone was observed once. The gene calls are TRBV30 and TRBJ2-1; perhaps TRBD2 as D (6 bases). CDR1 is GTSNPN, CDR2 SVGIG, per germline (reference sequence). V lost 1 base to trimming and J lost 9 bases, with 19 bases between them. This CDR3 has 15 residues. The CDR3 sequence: CAWSEEGWDGGEQFF. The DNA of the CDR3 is TGTGCCTGGAGTGAGGAGGGTTGGGATGGGGGTGAGCAGTTCTTC.

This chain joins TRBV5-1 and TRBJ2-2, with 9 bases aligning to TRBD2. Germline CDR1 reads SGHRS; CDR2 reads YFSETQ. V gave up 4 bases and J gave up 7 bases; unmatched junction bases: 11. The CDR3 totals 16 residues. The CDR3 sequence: CASSLLAGDIIGELFF. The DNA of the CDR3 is TGCGCCAGCAGCCTCTTAGCGGGAGATATAATCGGGGAGCTGTTTTTT. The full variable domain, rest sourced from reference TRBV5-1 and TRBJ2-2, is KAGVTQTPRYLIKTRGQQVTLSCSPISGHRSVSWYQQTPGQGLQFLFEYFSETQRNKGNFPGRFSGRQFSNSRSEMNVSTLELGDSALYLCASSLLAGDIIGELFFGEGSRLTVL.

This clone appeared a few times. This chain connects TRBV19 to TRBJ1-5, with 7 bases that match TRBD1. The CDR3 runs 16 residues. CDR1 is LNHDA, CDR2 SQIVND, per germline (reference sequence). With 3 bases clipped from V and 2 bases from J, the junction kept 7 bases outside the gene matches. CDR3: CASSMRQGQRNQPQHF. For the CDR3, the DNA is TGTGCCAGTAGTATGAGACAGGGACAGCGCAATCAGCCCCAGCATTTT.

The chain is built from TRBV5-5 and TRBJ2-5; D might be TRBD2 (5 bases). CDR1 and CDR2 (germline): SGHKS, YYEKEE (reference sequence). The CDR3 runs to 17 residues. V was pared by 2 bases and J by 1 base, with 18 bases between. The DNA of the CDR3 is TGTGCCAGCAGCTTTAGGCCCCATGTGGAGGTCCAAGAGACCCAGTACTTC. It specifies CASSFRPHVEVQETQYF. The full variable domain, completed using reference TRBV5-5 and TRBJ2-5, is DAGVTQSPTHLIKTRGQQVTLRCSPISGHKSVSWYQQVLGQGPQFIFQYYEKEERGRGNFPDRFSARQFPNYSSELNVNALLLGDSALYLCASSFRPHVEVQETQYFGPGTRLLVL.

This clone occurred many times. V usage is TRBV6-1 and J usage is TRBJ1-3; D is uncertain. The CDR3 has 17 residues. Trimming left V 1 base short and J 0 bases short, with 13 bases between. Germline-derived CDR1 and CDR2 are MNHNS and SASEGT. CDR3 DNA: TGTGCCAGCAGTGAAGTAGCCAGATTGAACTCTGGAAACACCATATATTTT. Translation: CASSEVARLNSGNTIYF.

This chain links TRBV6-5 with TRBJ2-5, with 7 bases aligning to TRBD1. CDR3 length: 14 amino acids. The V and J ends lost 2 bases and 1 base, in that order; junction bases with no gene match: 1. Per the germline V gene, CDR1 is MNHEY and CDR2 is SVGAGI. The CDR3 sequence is CASSYDRVQETQYF. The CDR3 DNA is TGTGCCAGCAGTTACGACAGGGTCCAAGAGACCCAGTACTTC.

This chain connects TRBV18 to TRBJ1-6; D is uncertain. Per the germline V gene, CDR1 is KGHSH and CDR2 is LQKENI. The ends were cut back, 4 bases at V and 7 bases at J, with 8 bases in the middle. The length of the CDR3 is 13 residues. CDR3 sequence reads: CASSQTENSPLHF. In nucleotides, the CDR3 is TGTGCCAGCTCACAAACCGAGAATTCACCCCTCCACTTT.

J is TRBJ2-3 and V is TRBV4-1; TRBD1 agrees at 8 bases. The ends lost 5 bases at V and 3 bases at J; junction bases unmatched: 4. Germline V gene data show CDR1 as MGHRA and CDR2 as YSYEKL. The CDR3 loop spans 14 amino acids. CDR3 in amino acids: CASSVGTGTDTQYF. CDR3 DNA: TGCGCCAGCAGCGTTGGGACAGGAACAGATACGCAGTATTTT.

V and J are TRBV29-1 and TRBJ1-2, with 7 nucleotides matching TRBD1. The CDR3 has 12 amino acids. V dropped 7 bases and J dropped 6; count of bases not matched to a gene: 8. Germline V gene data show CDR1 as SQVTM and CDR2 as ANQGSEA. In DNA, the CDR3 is TGCAGCGCTGGTCTGACAGGGAATGGCTACACCTTC. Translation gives CSAGLTGNGYTF.

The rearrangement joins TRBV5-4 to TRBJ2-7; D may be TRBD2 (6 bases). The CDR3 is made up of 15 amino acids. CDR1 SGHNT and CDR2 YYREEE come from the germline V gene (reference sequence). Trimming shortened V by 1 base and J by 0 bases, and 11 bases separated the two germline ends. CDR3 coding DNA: TGTGCCAGCAGCTTGACCGGGACTGGCTCCTACGAGCAGTACTTC. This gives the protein CASSLTGTGSYEQYF. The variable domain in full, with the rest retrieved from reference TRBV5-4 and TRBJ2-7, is ETGVTQSPTHLIKTRGQQVTLRCSSQSGHNTVSWYQQALGQGPQFIFQYYREEENGRGNFPPRFSGLQFPNYSSELNVNALELDDSALYLCASSLTGTGSYEQYFGPGTRLTVT.

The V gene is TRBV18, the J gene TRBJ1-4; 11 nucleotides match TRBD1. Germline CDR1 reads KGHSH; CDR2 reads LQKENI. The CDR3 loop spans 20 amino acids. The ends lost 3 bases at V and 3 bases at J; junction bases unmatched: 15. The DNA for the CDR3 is TGTGCCAGCTCACCGCTTCGGACAGGGGGCTATGGGAACTCTAATGAAAAACTGTTTTTT. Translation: CASSPLRTGGYGNSNEKLFF.

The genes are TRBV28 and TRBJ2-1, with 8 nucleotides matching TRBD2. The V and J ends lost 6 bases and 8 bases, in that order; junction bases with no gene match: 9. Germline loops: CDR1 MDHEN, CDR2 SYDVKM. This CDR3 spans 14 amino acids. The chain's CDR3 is CASRLGGVTDEQFF. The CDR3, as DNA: TGTGCCAGCAGGCTCGGGGGGGTCACGGATGAGCAGTTCTTC.

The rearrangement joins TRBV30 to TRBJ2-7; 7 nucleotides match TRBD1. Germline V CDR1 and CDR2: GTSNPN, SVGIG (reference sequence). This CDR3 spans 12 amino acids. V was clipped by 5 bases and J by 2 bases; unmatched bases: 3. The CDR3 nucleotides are TGTGCCTGGGGACAGGAGGCCTACGAGCAGTACTTC. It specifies CAWGQEAYEQYF.

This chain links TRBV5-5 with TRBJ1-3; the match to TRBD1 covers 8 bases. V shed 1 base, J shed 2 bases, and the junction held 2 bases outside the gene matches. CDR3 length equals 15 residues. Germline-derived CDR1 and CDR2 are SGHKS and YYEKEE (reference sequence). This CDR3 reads CASSLQGAPGNTIYF. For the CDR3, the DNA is TGTGCCAGCAGCTTGCAGGGGGCTCCTGGAAACACCATATATTTT.

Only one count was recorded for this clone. The CDR3 DNA reads TGTGCCAGCAGCCCTCGGGGTAGCGGGAGAAGACACAATGAGCAGTTCTTC. This codes for CASSPRGSGRRHNEQFF. The rearrangement links TRBV3-1 (or the pseudogene TRBV3-2) to TRBJ2-1; 9 bases map to TRBD2. Germline values: CDR1 LGHDT, CDR2 YNNKEL (reference sequence). This CDR3 contains 17 residues. The J segment lost 5 bases and the V segment lost 4 bases, leaving 12 bases of the junction unmatched.

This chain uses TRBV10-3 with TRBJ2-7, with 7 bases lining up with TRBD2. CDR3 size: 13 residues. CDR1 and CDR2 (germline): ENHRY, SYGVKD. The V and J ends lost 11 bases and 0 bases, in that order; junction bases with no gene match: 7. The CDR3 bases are TGTGCCGTAGGTCCTAGCGGCTCCTACGAGCAGTACTTC. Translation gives CAVGPSGSYEQYF.

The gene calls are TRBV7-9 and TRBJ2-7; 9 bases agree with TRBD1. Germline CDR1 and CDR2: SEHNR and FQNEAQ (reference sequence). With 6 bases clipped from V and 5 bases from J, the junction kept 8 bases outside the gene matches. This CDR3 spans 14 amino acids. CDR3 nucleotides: TGTGCCAGCAGTTTTAACAGGGGGCTGGACGAGCAGTACTTC. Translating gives CASSFNRGLDEQYF.

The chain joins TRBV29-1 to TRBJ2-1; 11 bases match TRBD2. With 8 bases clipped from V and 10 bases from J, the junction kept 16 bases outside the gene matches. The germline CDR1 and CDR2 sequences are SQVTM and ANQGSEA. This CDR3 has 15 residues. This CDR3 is CSTSRLAGGPGEQFF. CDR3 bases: TGCAGCACTTCGCGTTTAGCGGGAGGGCCGGGCGAGCAGTTCTTC.

The CDR3 region has the DNA TGTGCCAGCAGTGATCGCGGGAGCTCCTACAATGAGCAGTTCTTC. Its protein product is CASSDRGSSYNEQFF. The chain has TRBV2 and TRBJ2-1, with 7 bases that match TRBD2. The germline gives CDR1 SNHLY, CDR2 FYNNEI. This CDR3 is built from 15 residues. The V gene end was trimmed by 3 bases and the J gene end by 0 bases; junction bases not matched to a gene: 2.

CDR3 sequence reads: CASSYDGTGNYEQYF. Here the CDR3 DNA reads TGTGCCAGCAGTTATGACGGGACAGGGAACTACGAGCAGTACTTC. V and J are TRBV6-5 and TRBJ2-7; 9 bases align to TRBD1. CDR3 length equals 15 residues. V lost 3 bases to trimming and J lost 3 bases; unmatched junction nucleotides: 6. CDR1 and CDR2 from the germline V gene are MNHEY and SVGAGI.

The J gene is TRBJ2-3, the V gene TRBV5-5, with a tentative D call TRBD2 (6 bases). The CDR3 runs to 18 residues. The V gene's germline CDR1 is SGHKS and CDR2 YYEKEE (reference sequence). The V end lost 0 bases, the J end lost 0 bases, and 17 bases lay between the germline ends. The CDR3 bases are TGTGCCAGCAGCTTGGTTTTAGTTTCGGGAGCTAGCACAGATACGCAGTATTTT. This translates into CASSLVLVSGASTDTQYF.

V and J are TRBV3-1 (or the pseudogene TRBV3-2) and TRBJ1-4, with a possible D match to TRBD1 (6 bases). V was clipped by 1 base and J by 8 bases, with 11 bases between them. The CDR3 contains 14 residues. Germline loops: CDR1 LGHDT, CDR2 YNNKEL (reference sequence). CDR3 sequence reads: CASSQGTVYEKLFF. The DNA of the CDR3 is TGTGCCAGCAGCCAAGGGACAGTTTACGAAAAACTGTTTTTT.